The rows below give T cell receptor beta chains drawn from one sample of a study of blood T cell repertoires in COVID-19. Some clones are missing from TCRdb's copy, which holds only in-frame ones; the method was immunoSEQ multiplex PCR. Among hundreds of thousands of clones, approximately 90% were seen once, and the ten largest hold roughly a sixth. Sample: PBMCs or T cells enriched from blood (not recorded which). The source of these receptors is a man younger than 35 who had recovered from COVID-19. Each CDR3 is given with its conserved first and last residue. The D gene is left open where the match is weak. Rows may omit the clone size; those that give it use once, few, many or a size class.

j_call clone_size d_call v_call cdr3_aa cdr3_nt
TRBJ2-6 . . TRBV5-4 CASSLQSSGANVLTF TGTGCCAGCAGCTTGCAGTCCTCTGGGGCCAACGTCCTGACTTTC
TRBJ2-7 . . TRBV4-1 CASSQDRVGYEQYF TGCGCCAGCAGCCAAGACAGGGTGGGGTACGAGCAGTACTTC
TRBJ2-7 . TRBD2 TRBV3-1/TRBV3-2 CASSPFRGGIYEQYF TGTGCCAGCAGCCCTTTTCGGGGGGGAATCTACGAGCAGTACTTC
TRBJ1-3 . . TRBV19 CASSNPGAGNTIYF TGTGCCAGTAGTAACCCGGGGGCTGGAAACACCATATATTTT
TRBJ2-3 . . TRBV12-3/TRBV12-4 CASSPPSRDTQYF TGTGCCAGCAGTCCACCGTCTCGGGATACGCAGTATTTT
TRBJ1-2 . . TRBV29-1 CSVRDTGDYGYTF TGCAGCGTTCGGGACACGGGCGACTATGGCTACACCTTC
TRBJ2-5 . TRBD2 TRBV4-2 CASSQDGLAGGKETQYF TGTGCCAGCAGCCAAGATGGTCTAGCGGGGGGGAAAGAGACCCAGTACTTC
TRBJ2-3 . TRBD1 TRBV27 CASRAGGTDTQYF TGTGCCAGCAGGGCAGGGGGTACAGATACGCAGTATTTT
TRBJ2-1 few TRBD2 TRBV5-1 CASSLLAGGQNEQFF TGCGCCAGCAGCCTCCTAGCGGGGGGGCAGAATGAGCAGTTCTTC
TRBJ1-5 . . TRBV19 CASSPGQEVPQPQHF TGTGCCAGTAGTCCGGGACAAGAAGTCCCCCAGCCCCAGCATTTT
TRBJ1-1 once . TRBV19 CASNRRGGPNTEAFF TGTGCCAGTAATCGCCGTGGGGGCCCGAACACTGAAGCTTTCTTT
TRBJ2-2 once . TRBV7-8 CASSLQVNTGELFF TGTGCCAGCAGCTTACAGGTTAACACCGGGGAGCTGTTTTTT
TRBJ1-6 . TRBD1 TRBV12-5 CASGLVTGGFFNSPLHF TGTGCTAGTGGTTTGGTGACAGGGGGCTTTTTTAATTCACCCCTCCACTTT
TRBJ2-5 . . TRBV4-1 CASSQDLETQYF TGCGCCAGCAGCCAAGATCTTGAGACCCAGTACTTC
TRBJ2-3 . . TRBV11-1 CASSYSRISTDTQYF TGTGCCAGCAGCTACTCGCGAATAAGCACAGATACGCAGTATTTT
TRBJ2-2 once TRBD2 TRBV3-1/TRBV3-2 CASRRLAGGANTGELFF TGTGCCAGCAGACGACTAGCGGGAGGCGCGAACACCGGGGAGCTGTTTTTT
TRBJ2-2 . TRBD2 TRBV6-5 CASSFYAGGPGELFF TGTGCCAGCAGCTTCTATGCGGGGGGGCCCGGGGAGCTGTTTTTT
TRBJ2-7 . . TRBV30 CAWSVRRGGWQYF TGTGCCTGGAGTGTACGTAGGGGGGGGTGGCAGTACTTC
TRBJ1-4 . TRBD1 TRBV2 CASRGTEGNEKLFF TGTGCCAGCAGGGGGACAGAGGGAAATGAAAAACTGTTTTTT